Each of the 18 T cell receptor beta chains below was sequenced from the same sample in a study of shared clonotypes between healthy human individuals. TCRdb's table, derived via immunoSEQ multiplex PCR, lists solely in-frame clones and lacks some. The sample includes about 2.1 million clones, 80% to 95% seen only once; the top ten take approximately 1.7%. Terminally differentiated effector memory CD45RA+ cells were excluded by CCR7 positive selection of CD45RO-negative cells. The sample was naive CD8+ T cells from PBMCs. Receptor source: a man aged 18-30 years in good health. Some clones in this sample may be carry-over from other donors' samples.

This chain connects TRBV28 to TRBJ1-1, with TRBD1 matching over 8 bases. Per the germline V gene, CDR1 is MDHEN and CDR2 is SYDVKM. J lost 4 bases, V lost 3 bases, and 4 bases had no gene match. The CDR3 sequence is 14 residues long. The CDR3 nucleotides read TGTGCCAGCAGTTTTCGGACAGGGCGCACTGAAGCTTTCTTT. This codes for CASSFRTGRTEAFF.

The chain has TRBV28 and TRBJ2-7, with D perhaps matching TRBD1 (6 bases). CDR3 length: 14 residues. Deletions cut 6 bases from V and 2 bases from J, with 14 bases between. Germline CDR1 MDHEN, CDR2 SYDVKM. CDR3 protein: CASRTRDTPYEQYF. The CDR3 region has the DNA TGTGCCAGCAGGACCCGGGACACCCCCTACGAGCAGTACTTC.

This CDR3 reads CASSAGGTQYF. The CDR3 DNA reads as TGTGCCAGCAGCGCAGGGGGGACCCAGTACTTC. The chain links TRBV7-9 to TRBJ2-5; 7 positions agree with TRBD1. The CDR3 has 11 residues. Unmatched junction bases numbered 1, after V lost 5 bases and J lost 7 bases. Germline V gene sequence: CDR1 SEHNR, CDR2 FQNEAQ (reference sequence).

The sample holds a few counts of this clone. The V call is TRBV6-6, the J call TRBJ1-5, with D unresolved. The CDR3 runs to 15 residues. CDR1 and CDR2 (germline): MNHNY, SVGAGI (reference sequence). Between the trimmed V and J ends, which lost 2 bases and 3 bases, there was a span of 11 bases. The CDR3 sequence is CASSYDVDNNQPQHF. The CDR3 DNA reads TGTGCCAGCAGTTACGATGTAGACAACAATCAGCCCCAGCATTTT.

J is TRBJ2-7 and V is TRBV27, with 9 nucleotides matching TRBD1. In germline, CDR1 is MNHEY, CDR2 SMNVEV (reference sequence). There are 15 residues in the CDR3. The J segment lost 1 base and the V segment lost 5 bases, leaving 6 bases of the junction unmatched. The CDR3 sequence: CASSTVGTGSYEQYF. CDR3 nucleotide sequence: TGTGCCAGCAGTACTGTAGGGACAGGGTCCTACGAGCAGTACTTC.

The chain links TRBV7-9 to TRBJ2-7, with 7 bases fitting TRBD1. Germline V lookup: CDR1 SEHNR, CDR2 FQNEAQ (reference sequence). CDR3 size: 15 residues. With 4 bases clipped from V and 1 base from J, the junction kept 7 bases outside the gene matches. The DNA for the CDR3 is TGTGCCAGCAGCTCCCCCAGGGGGTATTCCTACGAGCAGTACTTC. Amino acid sequence: CASSSPRGYSYEQYF.

The chain uses TRBV9 and TRBJ2-1, with D perhaps matching TRBD1 (6 bases). Trimming shortened V by 3 bases and J by 9 bases, and 13 bases separated the two germline ends. CDR1 and CDR2 from the germline V gene are SGDLS and YYNGEE. The CDR3 consists of 13 residues. CDR3: CASSGSDRIEQFF. CDR3 in DNA: TGTGCCAGCAGCGGAAGTGACAGGATTGAGCAGTTCTTC.

The chain couples TRBV11-2 to TRBJ2-1; D call uncertain. This CDR3 comprises 15 residues. V was pared by 2 bases and J by 9 bases, with 17 bases between. The germline V gene has CDR1 SGHAT and CDR2 FQNNGV. CDR3 in amino acids: CASSLYRTPLAEQFF. CDR3 nucleotide sequence: TGTGCCAGCAGCTTATATAGAACCCCGCTTGCTGAGCAGTTCTTC.

The V and J genes are TRBV13 and TRBJ1-1; TRBD1 might be the D (6 bases). CDR1 and CDR2 from the germline V gene are PRHDT and FYEKMQ (reference sequence). Trimming pared 5 bases from V and 1 base from J, leaving 11 bases between. The CDR3 sequence is 14 residues long. CDR3 region: CASSVRDKNTEAFF. The CDR3 nucleotides are TGTGCCAGCAGCGTTAGGGACAAGAACACTGAAGCTTTCTTT.

This clone was recorded a few times. This sequence joins TRBV14 and TRBJ1-1; D unclear. With 1 base removed from V and 0 bases from J, the gap between germline ends came to 9 bases. CDR1 SGHDN and CDR2 FVKESK come from the germline V gene. CDR3 length: 15 amino acids. This chain's CDR3 is CASSQVIAMNTEAFF. CDR3 DNA sequence: TGTGCCAGCAGCCAAGTGATAGCGATGAACACTGAAGCTTTCTTT.

Details on this clone: This sample also contains other DNA sequences that code for the same CDR3. The V call is TRBV9, the J call TRBJ1-5; D ambiguous. This CDR3 comprises 14 residues. V was shortened by 0 bases and J by 5 bases, with 9 bases between the two germline ends. The germline V gene has CDR1 SGDLS and CDR2 YYNGEE. CDR3 nucleotide sequence: TGTGCCAGCAGCGTAGGTTCCGGGGATCAGCCCCAGCATTTT. It encodes CASSVGSGDQPQHF.

The chain couples TRBV6-1 to TRBJ1-5; D is undetermined. V lost 2 bases to trimming and J lost 3 bases, with 14 bases between them. The CDR3 covers 16 residues. Looked up from germline, CDR1 is MNHNS and CDR2 is SASEGT. The CDR3 DNA reads TGTGCCAGCAGTGAACTACGAGGAGGTCCCAATCAGCCCCAGCATTTT. Translated, it gives CASSELRGGPNQPQHF.

The J gene is TRBJ2-7, the V gene TRBV25-1; D possibly corresponds to TRBD1 (5 bases). The CDR3 runs 15 residues. Germline CDR1 and CDR2: MGHDK and SYGVNS. The V end lost 3 bases, the J end lost 3 bases, and 15 bases lay between the germline ends. The CDR3 reads CASSDSTDIHYEQYF. CDR3 sequence (DNA): TGTGCCAGCAGTGACTCGACAGACATACACTACGAGCAGTACTTC.

The V gene is TRBV20-1, the J gene TRBJ2-7; D unclear. Germline assignment: CDR1 DFQATT and CDR2 SNEGSKA (reference sequence). Between the trimmed V and J ends, which lost 3 bases and 2 bases, there was a span of 5 bases. The CDR3 covers 11 residues. The CDR3 DNA sequence: TGCAGTGCTAGTGCCCCCTACGAGCAGTACTTC. Amino acid sequence: CSASAPYEQYF.

This clone was seen a single time. This sequence joins TRBV27 and TRBJ1-1; no firm D call. V lost 3 bases to trimming and J lost 0 bases, with 8 bases between them. Germline-derived CDR1 and CDR2 are MNHEY and SMNVEV (reference sequence). The CDR3 covers 14 residues. The CDR3 reads CASSLQPLNTEAFF. The CDR3 DNA sequence: TGTGCCAGCAGTTTGCAGCCCCTGAACACTGAAGCTTTCTTT.

This chain joins TRBV18 and TRBJ2-6; D is possibly TRBD2 (6 bases). The CDR3 length is 22 residues. Germline CDR1 is KGHSH and CDR2 is LQKENI. V was clipped by 3 bases and J by 0 bases, with 27 bases between them. CDR3 region: CASSPNPGPPEGSNSGANVLTF. The CDR3 nucleotides are TGTGCCAGCTCACCCAACCCCGGGCCCCCGGAGGGGTCCAACTCTGGGGCCAACGTCCTGACTTTC.

The V gene is TRBV9, the J gene TRBJ2-7; possible D gene TRBD2, 5 bases. The germline V gene encodes CDR1 SGDLS and CDR2 YYNGEE. V was trimmed by 0 bases and J by 2 bases, leaving 12 bases between them. CDR3 length: 15 residues. The CDR3 here is CASSVEDSTAYEQYF. In nucleotides, the CDR3 is TGTGCCAGCAGCGTAGAGGACTCCACCGCCTACGAGCAGTACTTC.

The DNA of the CDR3 is TGTGCCAGCAGTAAAGACTGGGGATCCTCCTACGAGCAGTACTTC. It codes for CASSKDWGSSYEQYF. This chain links TRBV2 with TRBJ2-7; D call uncertain. The CDR3 runs 15 residues. V lost 5 bases to trimming and J lost 0 bases, with 14 bases between them. The germline gives CDR1 SNHLY, CDR2 FYNNEI.